The clone carrying this T cell receptor (beta chain) appeared a few times. With a J-beta primer mix and a sample-barcoded 5' primer, a second PCR ran about 7 to 12 cycles. Tags on each cDNA molecule came from a template-switch adaptor with 12 random nucleotides. Via MiXCR, TCRdb re-called the 5' RACE reads, giving one row per CDR3 protein. In the table there are about 1.6 million distinct CDR3 sequences, about 32% of which are singletons. This specimen comes from a study of blood T cells in healthy people across ages. V lost 6 bases to trimming and J lost 1 base, with 18 bases between them. This CDR3 comprises 15 residues. Germline lookup yields CDR1 SQVTM and CDR2 ANQGSEA.

The sequence was obtained from a woman in her twenties or thirties in good health. The sequencing input was blood. The V and J genes are TRBV29-1 and TRBJ2-5, with D unresolved. The CDR3 region is CSVGPLLRLQETQYF. The CDR3 region has the DNA TGCAGCGTAGGTCCCTTATTGCGACTCCAAGAGACCCAGTACTTC.